This T cell receptor (beta chain) derives from a study of graft-versus-host responses after intestinal transplantation. Study background: Recipients across the board were started on anti-thymocyte globulin induction, then kept on tacrolimus and steroids for about 3 years. Overall study results and limits: Peak circulating GvH clone levels tracked with early post-transplant HvG declines. Recipient marrow contained GvH clones, some of which appeared first in ileum or blood. Patients who carried graft-donor T cell macrochimerism also had high graft-versus-host to host-versus-graft clonal ratios in their allografts.

In the case of this clone: Its antigen is still unknown.

Measured with immunoSEQ multiplex PCR; TCRdb has only the in-frame clones, and not every one. This table has around 97,000 clones, under 95% appearing once. Germline V gene data show CDR1 as SGDLS and CDR2 as YYNGEE. This CDR3 is built from 14 residues. V gave up 4 bases and J gave up 1 base, with 11 bases separating them. The J gene is TRBJ1-1, the V gene TRBV9, with D hard to call. This TCR came from a human donor who received an intestinal transplant. The input for sequencing was unstimulated CD8+ T cells sorted from spleen or lymph node cells, taken before intestinal transplant. The CDR3 protein is CASSPLKGNTEAFF. CDR3 nucleotides: TGTGCCAGCAGCCCTCTTAAGGGGAACACTGAAGCTTTCTTT.